This section outlines one T cell receptor (beta chain) sequence together with its context. Its antigen remains unidentified. The record originates from a study of cytomegalovirus exposure and HLA in healthy donors. The CDR3 has 13 amino acids. Germline CDR1 and CDR2: KGHSH and LQKENI. V lost 0 bases and J 11 bases, leaving 11 bases between the germline ends. These donors counted as nominally healthy when sampled, but unrecorded immune exposures were likely. General observations from the study: In an earlier analysis, in several hundred donors, most V segments appeared productive either ~90% or ~30% of the time. Common viral pathogens seemed to be connected with several of the most significant clusters, according to a later analysis.

13 Jbeta primers and 60 Vbeta primers were used for the PCR. Repertoires were generated with immunoSEQ multiplex PCR, while TCRdb's copy carries only in-frame clones and drops some. The profile shows 80,000 to 90,000 clones, around four fifths of them singletons. This sequence was found in a man aged 25 to 40 in good health and CMV-seronegative. The V gene is TRBV18, the J gene TRBJ1-5, with D unclear. Sequencing was performed on PBMCs. CDR3 nucleotides: TGTGCCAGCTCACCACCGTCGGACGGGACCCAGCATTTT. The encoded protein is CASSPPSDGTQHF.